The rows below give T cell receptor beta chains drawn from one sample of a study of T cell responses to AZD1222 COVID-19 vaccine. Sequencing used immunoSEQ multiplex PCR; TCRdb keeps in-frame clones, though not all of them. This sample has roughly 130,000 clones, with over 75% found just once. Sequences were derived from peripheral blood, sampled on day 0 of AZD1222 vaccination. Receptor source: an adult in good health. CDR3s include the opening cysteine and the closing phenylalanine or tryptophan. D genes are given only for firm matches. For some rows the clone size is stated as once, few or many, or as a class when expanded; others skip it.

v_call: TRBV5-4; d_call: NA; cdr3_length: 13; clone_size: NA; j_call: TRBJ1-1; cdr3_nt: TGTGCCAGCAGCCCCTCAGGGAACACTGAAGCTTTCTTT; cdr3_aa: CASSPSGNTEAFF
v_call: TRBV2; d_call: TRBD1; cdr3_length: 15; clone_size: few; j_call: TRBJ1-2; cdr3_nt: TGTGCCAGCAGTGATTCGTCAGGGGGGATTTATGGCTACACCTTC; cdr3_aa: CASSDSSGGIYGYTF
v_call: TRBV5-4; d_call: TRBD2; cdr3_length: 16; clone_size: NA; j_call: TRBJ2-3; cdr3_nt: TGTGCCAGCAGCCCTGTGGTAGCGGGAGGGACAGATACGCAGTATTTT; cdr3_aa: CASSPVVAGGTDTQYF
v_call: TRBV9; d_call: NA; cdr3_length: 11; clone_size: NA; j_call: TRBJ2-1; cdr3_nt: TGTGCCAGCAGCGCTCGTAATGAGCAGTTCTTC; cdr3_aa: CASSARNEQFF
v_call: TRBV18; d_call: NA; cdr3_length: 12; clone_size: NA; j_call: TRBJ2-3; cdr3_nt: TGTGCCAGCTCACCACCCACAGATACGCAGTATTTT; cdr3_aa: CASSPPTDTQYF
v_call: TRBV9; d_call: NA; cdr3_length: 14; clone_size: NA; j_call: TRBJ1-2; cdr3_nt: TGTGCCAGCAGCGAAAACCAGGGAGGAAACGGCTACACCTTC; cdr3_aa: CASSENQGGNGYTF
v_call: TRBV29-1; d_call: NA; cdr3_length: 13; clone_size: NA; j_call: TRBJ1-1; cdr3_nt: TGCAGCGCCCAGGGCCTATTGAACACTGAAGCTTTCTTT; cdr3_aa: CSAQGLLNTEAFF
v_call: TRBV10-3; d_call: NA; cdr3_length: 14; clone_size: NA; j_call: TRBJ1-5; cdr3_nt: TGTGCCATCAGTGAGTCCGGGGAATTTCAGCCCCAGCATTTT; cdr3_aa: CAISESGEFQPQHF
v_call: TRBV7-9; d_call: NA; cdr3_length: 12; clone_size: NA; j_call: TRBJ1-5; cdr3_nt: TGTGCCAGCTCTCGTGGATATCAGCCCCAGCATTTT; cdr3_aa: CASSRGYQPQHF
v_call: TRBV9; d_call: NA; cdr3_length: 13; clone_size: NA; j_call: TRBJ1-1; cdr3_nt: TGTGCCAGCAGCGTAGGCCCGAACACTGAAGCTTTCTTT; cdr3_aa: CASSVGPNTEAFF
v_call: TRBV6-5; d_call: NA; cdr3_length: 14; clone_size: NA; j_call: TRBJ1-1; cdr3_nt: TGTGCCAGCAACCCCCCTGCCAGGGGCACTGAAGCTTTCTTT; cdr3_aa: CASNPPARGTEAFF
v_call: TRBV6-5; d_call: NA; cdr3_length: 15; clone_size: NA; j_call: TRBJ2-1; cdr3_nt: TGTGCCAGCAGTCCTCAGTCGGGCAGGTACAATGAGCAGTTCTTC; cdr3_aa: CASSPQSGRYNEQFF
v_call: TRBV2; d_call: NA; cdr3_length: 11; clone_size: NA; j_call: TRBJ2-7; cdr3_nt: TGTGCCTCCCGACTAGATCGCGAGCAGTACTTC; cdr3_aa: CASRLDREQYF
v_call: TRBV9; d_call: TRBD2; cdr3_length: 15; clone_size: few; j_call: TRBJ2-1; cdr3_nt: TGTGCCAGCAGCCTTAGCGGGAGTTCCCACAATGAGCAGTTCTTC; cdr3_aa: CASSLSGSSHNEQFF
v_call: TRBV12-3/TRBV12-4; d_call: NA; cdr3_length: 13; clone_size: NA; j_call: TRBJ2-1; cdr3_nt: TGTGCCAGCAAGAGGAGCTCCTACAATGAGCAGTTCTTC; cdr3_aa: CASKRSSYNEQFF
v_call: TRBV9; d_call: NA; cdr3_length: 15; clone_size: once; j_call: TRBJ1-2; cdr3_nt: TGTGCCAGCAGCCCCGAGGGTTCATCTAACTATGGCTACACCTTC; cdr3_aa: CASSPEGSSNYGYTF
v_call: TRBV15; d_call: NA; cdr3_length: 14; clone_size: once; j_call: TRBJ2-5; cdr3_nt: TGTGCCACCAGCAGAACGGGCCTCCAAGAGACCCAGTACTTC; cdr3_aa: CATSRTGLQETQYF
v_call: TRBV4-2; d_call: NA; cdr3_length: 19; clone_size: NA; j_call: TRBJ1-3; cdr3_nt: TGTGCCAGCAGCCAAGATCCCTTTTTGGAGGGGCCGGCTGGAAACACCATATATTTT; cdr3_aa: CASSQDPFLEGPAGNTIYF
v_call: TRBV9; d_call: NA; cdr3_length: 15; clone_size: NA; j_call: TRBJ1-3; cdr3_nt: TGTGCCAGCAGCGTAGCTGGGGGCGTTGGAAACACCATATATTTT; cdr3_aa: CASSVAGGVGNTIYF